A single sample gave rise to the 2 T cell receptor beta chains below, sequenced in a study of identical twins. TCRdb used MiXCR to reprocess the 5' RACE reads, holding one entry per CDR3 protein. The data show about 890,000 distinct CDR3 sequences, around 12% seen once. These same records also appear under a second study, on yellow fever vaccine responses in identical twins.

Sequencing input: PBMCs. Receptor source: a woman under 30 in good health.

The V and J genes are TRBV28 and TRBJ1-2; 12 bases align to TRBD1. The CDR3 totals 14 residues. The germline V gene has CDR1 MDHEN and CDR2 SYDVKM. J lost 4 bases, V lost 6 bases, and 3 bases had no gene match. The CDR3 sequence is CASRWDRGPYGYTF. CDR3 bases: TGTGCCAGCAGATGGGACAGGGGGCCCTATGGCTACACCTTC.

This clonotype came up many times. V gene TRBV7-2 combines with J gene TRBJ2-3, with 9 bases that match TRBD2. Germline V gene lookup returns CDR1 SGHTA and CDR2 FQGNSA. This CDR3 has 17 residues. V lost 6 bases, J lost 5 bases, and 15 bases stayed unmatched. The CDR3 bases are TGTGCCAGCAGGGGCGGGAGGGCCCCAACCCCCAAAGATACGCAGTATTTT. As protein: CASRGGRAPTPKDTQYF.